A selection of T cell receptor beta chains follows, all from one sample in a study of shared clonotypes between healthy human individuals. Profiling relied on immunoSEQ multiplex PCR, and the TCRdb table lists in-frame clones only, not all of them. The sample contains 2 million to 2.5 million clones, 85% to 95% of which appear only once. What was sequenced was naive CD4+ T cells from PBMCs. These receptors were taken from a man younger than 35 in good health. Some clones in this sample may be carry-over from other donors' samples. Each CDR3 is given with its conserved first and last residue. Fields, in order: J gene, clone size, V gene, D gene, CDR3 protein, CDR3 DNA. A D gene is named only where the DNA matches it firmly. For some rows the clone size is stated as once, few or many, or as a class when expanded; others skip it.

j_call: TRBJ2-5; clone_size: NA; v_call: TRBV7-9; d_call: NA; cdr3_aa: CASSLIPGLGETQYF; cdr3_nt: TGTGCCAGCAGCTTAATTCCGGGATTGGGCGAGACCCAGTACTTC
j_call: TRBJ2-2; clone_size: NA; v_call: TRBV6-1; d_call: TRBD2; cdr3_aa: CASSELSGLAGVGTGELFF; cdr3_nt: TGTGCCAGCAGTGAATTAAGCGGACTAGCGGGAGTAGGGACCGGGGAGCTGTTTTTT
j_call: TRBJ1-5; clone_size: NA; v_call: TRBV4-1; d_call: NA; cdr3_aa: CASSQGQSINQPQHF; cdr3_nt: TGCGCCAGCAGCCAAGGACAGAGTATCAATCAGCCCCAGCATTTT
j_call: TRBJ2-7; clone_size: NA; v_call: TRBV29-1; d_call: NA; cdr3_aa: CSVQVGVGYEQYF; cdr3_nt: TGCAGCGTCCAAGTCGGGGTGGGGTACGAGCAGTACTTC
j_call: TRBJ2-5; clone_size: NA; v_call: TRBV5-1; d_call: TRBD1; cdr3_aa: CASSLGDRGQETQYF; cdr3_nt: TGCGCCAGCAGCTTGGGAGACAGGGGGCAAGAGACCCAGTACTTC
j_call: TRBJ1-2; clone_size: NA; v_call: TRBV19; d_call: NA; cdr3_aa: CASSPSSTLRYGYTF; cdr3_nt: TGTGCCAGTAGCCCGTCCTCTACTCTCCGCTATGGCTACACCTTC
j_call: TRBJ2-2; clone_size: NA; v_call: TRBV7-3; d_call: NA; cdr3_aa: CASSLMRAGQSTGELFF; cdr3_nt: TGTGCCAGCAGCTTAATGAGGGCGGGCCAATCCACCGGGGAGCTGTTTTTT
j_call: TRBJ1-2; clone_size: NA; v_call: TRBV9; d_call: TRBD1; cdr3_aa: CASRDGQGYGYTF; cdr3_nt: TGTGCCAGCAGAGACGGACAGGGTTATGGCTACACCTTC
j_call: TRBJ2-3; clone_size: NA; v_call: TRBV9; d_call: NA; cdr3_aa: CASSVADGTPIADTQYF; cdr3_nt: TGTGCCAGCAGCGTAGCTGACGGGACACCTATCGCAGATACGCAGTATTTT
j_call: TRBJ1-2; clone_size: NA; v_call: TRBV4-1; d_call: NA; cdr3_aa: CASRREADYGYTF; cdr3_nt: TGCGCCAGCAGGAGGGAGGCGGACTATGGCTACACCTTC
j_call: TRBJ2-7; clone_size: NA; v_call: TRBV11-2; d_call: NA; cdr3_aa: CASSPDLATSYEQYF; cdr3_nt: TGTGCCAGCAGCCCCGATCTGGCTACCTCCTACGAGCAGTACTTC
j_call: TRBJ1-2; clone_size: few; v_call: TRBV30; d_call: NA; cdr3_aa: CAWSVGSGDNYGYTF; cdr3_nt: TGTGCCTGGAGTGTTGGATCAGGGGATAACTATGGCTACACCTTC
j_call: TRBJ2-7; clone_size: NA; v_call: TRBV29-1; d_call: TRBD1; cdr3_aa: CSVTPRDRGPYEQYF; cdr3_nt: TGCAGCGTTACCCCCAGGGACAGGGGCCCCTACGAGCAGTACTTC